This TCR beta chain was captured in a study of CD4 T cells in relation to SARS-CoV-2 and coronaviruses. Study information: TCR beta CDR3s were sequenced after roughly nine-day antigen culture of PBMCs.

Germline values: CDR1 GTSNPN, CDR2 SVGIG (reference sequence). V was clipped by 3 bases and J by 7 bases; unmatched bases: 7. The CDR3 has 15 amino acids. Study-wide results and caveats: Roughly 69% of donors had memory CD4+ clonotypes crossrecognizing SARS-CoV-2 and common cold coronavirus spike.

Before the COVID-19 pandemic, during about 2010-2019, CD4+ T cells were taken from unexposed donors. The cells were cultured for 10 days before CD4+ T cells were isolated. As cell numbers allowed, unexposed-donor CD4+ T cells faced SARS-CoV-2 S/N and four cold-coronavirus spikes. This clone was detected once. What it binds is not known. TCRdb's copy holds only in-frame clones and misses some; the assay was immunoSEQ multiplex PCR. The sample holds 25,000 to 30,000 clones, around 73% seen once. Source material: CD4+ T cells from PBMCs, cultured in vitro. The sequence was collected from a human donor in good health. This chain links TRBV30 with TRBJ1-4, with 11 nucleotides matching TRBD1. The DNA for the CDR3 is TGTGCCTGGAGCCGGCGTGGGACAGGGGGTGAAAAACTGTTTTTT. Translated: CAWSRRGTGGEKLFF.